This TCR beta chain originates from a study of blood T cell repertoires in COVID-19. Study-level background: COVID-19 samples collected from the United States, Italy and Spain covered acute and convalescent phases. From T cells, B-cell-depleted T cells, or PBMCs came the material, which was cDNA or gDNA.

The CDR3 has 17 residues. J was trimmed by 5 bases and V by 3 bases; bases with no gene match: 6. Germline V gives CDR1 KGHDR, CDR2 SFDVKD. Authors' processing steps: Estimated nucleated cell counts came from reference gene primer amplification. Assay: immunoSEQ multiplex PCR; the TCRdb copy retains only in-frame clones and omits some. That table is the source of V, J and clone size, and D and trimming were worked out from the DNA. The data hold about 200,000 clones, with approximately 91% observed a single time. V gene TRBV24-1 combines with J gene TRBJ2-2, with 12 bases lining up with TRBD1. This TCR derives from a man between 60 and 75 years old who had recovered from COVID-19. Sequencing input: peripheral blood. The CDR3 DNA reads as TGTGCCACCAGTGATCAAGGGACAGGGGGCCGGACCGGGGAGCTGTTTTTT. Translating it yields CATSDQGTGGRTGELFF.